The sequence of this T cell receptor (beta chain) was determined in a study of CD8 T cells in Susac syndrome. Study details: Sequencing included Susac syndrome patients, roughly six of them with active disease and roughly eight in remission. Patients with Susac syndrome were, at the time of blood collection, therapy-naive, maintained on corticosteroids, or maintained on intravenous immunoglobulin alone. Study-wide findings and caveats: Clonal expansion was absent from the CD4+ T cell repertoires in Susac syndrome.

CDR1 and CDR2 (germline): ENHRY, SYGVKD. CDR3 size: 12 residues. Trimming shortened V by 0 bases and J by 4 bases, and 4 bases separated the two germline ends. This clonotype has just one count. Antigen specificity is unknown. Reverse transcription used roughly 0.45 to 1 ug RNA and random hexamers. TCRdb reprocessed the immunoSEQ multiplex PCR reads with MiXCR, giving one entry per CDR3 protein. The sample records around 170,000 distinct CDR3 sequences, around 95% being singletons. The TCR comes from a human donor with Susac syndrome. This chain connects TRBV10-3 to TRBJ2-7; D is unclear. Specimen: CD4+ T cells from PBMCs. Here the CDR3 DNA reads TGTGCCATCAGTGAGTCTGGTTACGAGCAGTACTTC. Residues: CAISESGYEQYF.